Shown below are 11 T cell receptor beta chains from a single sample sequenced in a study of metastatic and nonmetastatic thyroid tumors. Treatment of any kind had been given to no patient before thyroid surgery. TCRdb ran MiXCR on the PCR reads. The sample gives roughly 59,000 clones, around 15% of which show up once; over 8.5% is in the top ten. Sequenced sample: blood. All receptors derive from a male donor with papillary thyroid cancer or a benign thyroid nodule (not recorded which). Some clones in this sample may be carry-over from other donors' samples.

This clone appeared many times. The chain is built from TRBV4-1 and TRBJ2-3; D unresolved. Germline loops: CDR1 MGHRA, CDR2 YSYEKL. The CDR3 runs to 15 residues. Trimming left V 1 base short and J 0 bases short, with 8 bases between. CDR3 loop: CASSQASRSTDTQYF. The CDR3 DNA follows: TGCGCCAGCAGCCAAGCCTCCCGTAGCACAGATACGCAGTATTTT.

This clone was observed many times. The rearrangement links TRBV6-1 to TRBJ1-4, with D perhaps TRBD1 (5 bases). The germline V and J ends were trimmed by 6 bases and 7 bases, with 15 bases remaining between them. The germline gives CDR1 MNHNS, CDR2 SASEGT. The CDR3 covers 14 residues. DNA of the CDR3: TGTGCCAGCAGGGGGGGGGAGTATAGTGAAAAACTGTTTTTT. Translated: CASRGGEYSEKLFF.

This clone was picked up many times. This same CDR3 is encoded by further DNA sequences in the sample. The rearrangement uses TRBV6-1 and TRBJ2-4; D might be TRBD1 (6 bases). The CDR3 contains 16 residues. Between the trimmed V and J ends, which lost 4 bases and 0 bases, there was a span of 13 bases. In germline, CDR1 is MNHNS, CDR2 SASEGT. Written as DNA, the CDR3 is TGTGCCAGCAGTGCCCAGGGGCTAATAGCCAAAAACATTCAGTACTTC. Its translation: CASSAQGLIAKNIQYF.

Ten or more counts support this clone. The rearrangement joins TRBV7-2 to TRBJ2-3; D ambiguous. Trimming shortened V by 0 bases and J by 2 bases, and 15 bases separated the two germline ends. This CDR3 region has 17 residues. Germline V CDR1 and CDR2: SGHTA, FQGNSA. This CDR3 reads CASSLAAVGPITDTQYF. The CDR3 nucleotides are TGTGCCAGCAGCTTAGCTGCGGTGGGTCCAATCACAGATACGCAGTATTTT. The full variable domain, rest sourced from reference TRBV7-2 and TRBJ2-3, is GAGVSQSPSNKVTEKGKDVELRCDPISGHTALYWYRQSLGQGLEFLIYFQGNSAPDKSGLPSDRFSAERTGGSVSTLTIQRTQQEDSAVYLCASSLAAVGPITDTQYFGPGTRLTVL.

This clone was seen at least ten times. The chain couples TRBV7-8 to TRBJ1-1; 10 bases are shared with TRBD1. J was trimmed by 2 bases and V by 3 bases; bases with no gene match: 6. The germline V gene encodes CDR1 SGHVS and CDR2 FQNEAQ. This CDR3 has 16 amino acids. CDR3 nucleotide sequence: TGTGCCAGCAGCTTCGGGACAGGGGCTCGTAACACTGAAGCTTTCTTT. Translation: CASSFGTGARNTEAFF.

This clone was observed at least ten times. V and J are TRBV6-1 and TRBJ2-1, with 14 bases matching TRBD2. CDR1 and CDR2 (germline): MNHNS, SASEGT. The CDR3 runs to 15 residues. The trim removed 10 bases at V and 6 bases at J, leaving 8 bases unmatched. CDR3 amino acids: CATSRGTSGGNEQFF. Here the CDR3 DNA reads TGTGCCACCAGCAGGGGGACTAGCGGGGGCAATGAGCAGTTCTTC.

This clone has at least ten counts. This chain uses TRBV20-1 with TRBJ2-3; TRBD1 matches 7 bases. CDR3 length: 19 residues. With V trimmed by 2 bases and J by 0 bases, 17 bases remained unmatched. Looked up from germline, CDR1 is DFQATT and CDR2 is SNEGSKA (reference sequence). The CDR3 loop reads CSARPGQRLPNTSTDTQYF. In DNA, the CDR3 is TGCAGTGCTAGACCGGGACAGCGACTCCCAAATACTAGCACAGATACGCAGTATTTT.

The table lists this clone with many counts. The rearrangement uses TRBV11-2 and TRBJ2-7, with D maybe TRBD2 (5 bases). V dropped 8 bases and J dropped 4 bases, with 12 bases sitting between them. The germline V gene has CDR1 SGHAT and CDR2 FQNNGV. CDR3 length: 12 amino acids. The CDR3 is CASSSGGYEQYV. The CDR3 DNA reads as TGTGCCAGCTCCTCTGGCGGGTACGAGCAGTACGTC.

This clone has a count of ten or more. This chain links TRBV4-2 with TRBJ1-5; D gene uncertain. The V and J ends lost 1 base and 0 bases respectively, with 10 bases between them. This CDR3 is 16 amino acids long. Per germline, CDR1 LGHNA and CDR2 YNFKEQ. DNA of the CDR3: TGTGCCAGCAGCCAAGTTGTGGGGAATAGCAATCAGCCCCAGCATTTT. This encodes CASSQVVGNSNQPQHF.

This clone was seen at least ten times. The rearrangement joins TRBV6-1 to TRBJ2-7, with D uncertain. CDR1 MNHNS and CDR2 SASEGT come from the germline V gene. With 0 bases removed from V and 6 bases from J, the gap between germline ends came to 9 bases. The CDR3 is made up of 13 amino acids. The CDR3 region is CASSEATRSEQYV. In nucleotides, the CDR3 is TGTGCCAGCAGTGAAGCGACGAGGAGCGAGCAGTACGTC.

This clone was observed at least ten times. J is TRBJ2-7 and V is TRBV11-2; no reliable D call. Looked up from germline, CDR1 is SGHAT and CDR2 is FQNNGV. The CDR3 contains 13 residues. V shed 1 base and J shed 3 bases, with 7 bases lying between them. The CDR3 loop is CASSLVADYEQYV. The CDR3 nucleotides are TGTGCCAGCAGCTTAGTGGCGGACTACGAGCAGTACGTC.